This TCR beta chain was found in a study of blood T cell repertoires in COVID-19. The wider study: Sources were T cells, B-cell-depleted T cells, or PBMCs; the material itself was cDNA or gDNA.

Germline CDR1 reads LGHNA; CDR2 reads YNFKEQ. The length of the CDR3 is 15 residues. Trimming pared 4 bases from V and 6 bases from J, leaving 19 bases between. Seattle's enrolled individuals joined amid active infection and were then monitored longitudinally. Generated by immunoSEQ multiplex PCR, the TCRdb table keeps only in-frame clones and is missing some. The sample consists of about 330,000 clones, approximately 86% of them appearing once. This clone was seen just once. The TCR originated in a man aged 25 to 40 with COVID-19, enrolled during active disease. V usage is TRBV4-2 and J usage is TRBJ2-7; a possible D gene is TRBD2 (6 bases). Source material: peripheral blood. CDR3 in DNA: TGTGCCAGCAGCCGACCAACTAGCTCGATTACCGAGCAGTACTTC. Its translation is CASSRPTSSITEQYF.